Only one count was recorded for the clone carrying this T cell receptor beta chain. The antigen remains unidentified. All the people who gave samples were healthy bone marrow donors. CDR3 length: 13 residues. V lost 3 bases to trimming and J lost 8 bases, with 12 bases between them. Looked up from germline, CDR1 is SGHNT and CDR2 is YENEEA. Researchers ran the PCR with 60 Vbeta and 13 Jbeta primers. TCRdb keeps only in-frame clones here, not all; method: immunoSEQ multiplex PCR. The sample shows hundreds of thousands of clones, 82% of them seen only once. This sample stems from a study of cytomegalovirus exposure and HLA in healthy donors. On the study more broadly: Of the donors genotyped, approximately 430 in all, about 80% fell in the Caucasian-associated ancestry cluster. Whole-study results and caveats: It was about 150 TCR beta chains that were listed as cytomegalovirus-associated. TCR beta V- and J-gene trimming was later associated with a missense DCLRE1C variant.

The sequencing input was PBMCs. J is TRBJ2-3 and V is TRBV11-3; maybe TRBD2 (6 bases). This sequence originates from a man in his forties in good health and CMV-seropositive. The CDR3 spells CASSFREAVTQYF. The CDR3, as DNA: TGTGCCAGCAGCTTCAGGGAGGCGGTTACGCAGTATTTT.